Listed below are T cell receptor beta chains from one sample, sequenced in a study of response to subunit inactivated influenza vaccine. MiXCR was run by TCRdb on the RT-PCR reads, yielding one entry per CDR3 protein. The profile shows approximately 290,000 distinct CDR3 sequences, approximately 23% of them singletons. This specimen was PBMCs from blood, taken approximately 20 months after vaccination. The receptor set was obtained from a man between 50 and 75 years old who received an inactivated influenza vaccine. CDR3s include the opening cysteine and the closing phenylalanine or tryptophan. D genes are given only for firm matches. Clone sizes are given selectively: once, few, many, or a class where the clone is expanded.

d_call: -; clone_size: -; j_call: TRBJ2-7; v_call: TRBV29-1; cdr3_length: 13; cdr3_aa: CSASLPPTYEQYF; cdr3_nt: TGCAGCGCATCACTCCCGCCAACCTACGAGCAGTACTTC
d_call: TRBD1; clone_size: -; j_call: TRBJ1-1; v_call: TRBV9; cdr3_length: 13; cdr3_aa: CASSVTGGSAAFF; cdr3_nt: TGTGCCAGCAGCGTAACAGGGGGCTCTGCAGCTTTCTTT
d_call: -; clone_size: many; j_call: TRBJ2-1; v_call: TRBV28; cdr3_length: 17; cdr3_aa: CASTLTRRGRSYNEQFF; cdr3_nt: TGTGCCAGCACCCTCACACGAAGGGGGAGGTCCTACAATGAGCAGTTCTTC
d_call: TRBD2; clone_size: -; j_call: TRBJ2-3; v_call: TRBV20-1; cdr3_length: 15; cdr3_aa: CSGLGFSGSPDTQYF; cdr3_nt: TGCAGTGGGCTAGGTTTTAGCGGGAGCCCAGATACGCAGTATTTT
d_call: -; clone_size: few; j_call: TRBJ1-5; v_call: TRBV7-6; cdr3_length: 13; cdr3_aa: CASSLGVSQPQHF; cdr3_nt: TGTGCCAGCAGCTTAGGGGTCTCTCAGCCCCAGCATTTT
d_call: TRBD1; clone_size: -; j_call: TRBJ1-1; v_call: TRBV12-3/TRBV12-4; cdr3_length: 14; cdr3_aa: CASSPPGQGAPAFF; cdr3_nt: TGTGCCAGCAGCCCCCCAGGGCAGGGGGCGCCGGCTTTCTTT
d_call: TRBD1; clone_size: -; j_call: TRBJ2-5; v_call: TRBV20-1; cdr3_length: 13; cdr3_aa: CSASTGDQETQYF; cdr3_nt: TGCAGTGCTAGTACAGGGGACCAAGAGACCCAGTACTTC
d_call: -; clone_size: -; j_call: TRBJ1-5; v_call: TRBV3-1; cdr3_length: 13; cdr3_aa: CASSQERGQPQHF; cdr3_nt: TGTGCCAGCAGCCAAGAGAGGGGACAGCCCCAGCATTTT
d_call: -; clone_size: -; j_call: TRBJ1-6; v_call: TRBV5-1; cdr3_length: 14; cdr3_aa: CASSLVGGGSPLHF; cdr3_nt: TGCGCCAGCAGCTTGGTGGGGGGAGGATCACCCCTCCACTTT
d_call: -; clone_size: -; j_call: TRBJ2-2; v_call: TRBV12-3/TRBV12-4; cdr3_length: 14; cdr3_aa: CASTLRQNTGELFF; cdr3_nt: TGTGCCAGCACCCTCCGGCAGAACACCGGGGAGCTGTTTTTT
d_call: -; clone_size: -; j_call: TRBJ1-5; v_call: TRBV7-2; cdr3_length: 13; cdr3_aa: CASSPQWPQPQHF; cdr3_nt: TGTGCCAGCAGCCCCCAGTGGCCTCAGCCCCAGCATTTT
d_call: TRBD1; clone_size: -; j_call: TRBJ1-3; v_call: TRBV20-1; cdr3_length: 15; cdr3_aa: CSARDAGGFGNTIYF; cdr3_nt: TGCAGTGCTAGGGACGCAGGGGGTTTCGGAAACACCATATATTTT
d_call: -; clone_size: -; j_call: TRBJ1-1; v_call: TRBV7-3; cdr3_length: 14; cdr3_aa: CASSLGSGNTEAFF; cdr3_nt: TGTGCCAGCAGCTTAGGCTCAGGGAACACTGAAGCTTTCTTT
d_call: TRBD1; clone_size: few; j_call: TRBJ1-2; v_call: TRBV7-2; cdr3_length: 14; cdr3_aa: CASSRGTGGYGYTF; cdr3_nt: TGTGCCAGCAGCAGGGGGACAGGGGGGTATGGCTACACCTTC
d_call: -; clone_size: few; j_call: TRBJ2-5; v_call: TRBV14; cdr3_length: 18; cdr3_aa: CASSQDISRGLGGETQYF; cdr3_nt: TGTGCCAGCAGCCAAGATATTAGTCGAGGACTTGGCGGGGAGACCCAGTACTTC
d_call: -; clone_size: many; j_call: TRBJ1-6; v_call: TRBV19; cdr3_length: 15; cdr3_aa: CATSGGRLDNSPLHF; cdr3_nt: TGTGCCACCTCAGGCGGGAGACTGGATAATTCACCCCTCCACTTT
d_call: TRBD2; clone_size: -; j_call: TRBJ2-1; v_call: TRBV15; cdr3_length: 14; cdr3_aa: CATSWSGTYNEQFF; cdr3_nt: TGTGCCACCAGCTGGAGCGGGACCTACAATGAGCAGTTCTTC
d_call: -; clone_size: few; j_call: TRBJ1-3; v_call: TRBV4-1; cdr3_length: 17; cdr3_aa: CASSQVAAGVNGNTIYF; cdr3_nt: TGCGCCAGCAGCCAAGTAGCAGCAGGGGTTAACGGAAACACCATATATTTT
d_call: -; clone_size: few; j_call: TRBJ1-5; v_call: TRBV29-1; cdr3_length: 13; cdr3_aa: CSVPGTGNQPQHF; cdr3_nt: TGCAGCGTTCCCGGGACCGGCAATCAGCCCCAGCATTTT
d_call: TRBD2; clone_size: few; j_call: TRBJ2-3; v_call: TRBV20-1; cdr3_length: 15; cdr3_aa: CSAKSLAGGRDTQYF; cdr3_nt: TGCAGTGCTAAAAGTCTAGCGGGGGGGCGAGATACGCAGTATTTT
d_call: -; clone_size: few; j_call: TRBJ1-1; v_call: TRBV7-2; cdr3_length: 13; cdr3_aa: CASSPKAATEAFF; cdr3_nt: TGTGCCAGCAGCCCAAAGGCGGCCACTGAAGCTTTCTTT
d_call: -; clone_size: -; j_call: TRBJ2-6; v_call: TRBV7-2; cdr3_length: 17; cdr3_aa: CASSLGSGSGGANVLTF; cdr3_nt: TGTGCCAGCAGCTTGGGGTCGGGGTCAGGAGGGGCCAACGTCCTGACTTTC
d_call: -; clone_size: few; j_call: TRBJ2-1; v_call: TRBV28; cdr3_length: 15; cdr3_aa: CASRSTSRSYNEQFF; cdr3_nt: TGTGCCAGCAGATCTACTAGTAGGTCCTACAATGAGCAGTTCTTC
d_call: TRBD1; clone_size: -; j_call: TRBJ1-1; v_call: TRBV27; cdr3_length: 15; cdr3_aa: CASSSRGQAHTEAFF; cdr3_nt: TGTGCCAGCAGTTCCCGCGGACAGGCCCACACTGAAGCTTTCTTT